A single sample gave rise to the 18 T cell receptor beta chains below, sequenced in a study of cytomegalovirus exposure and HLA in healthy donors (dated by TCRdb to about 2017). Libraries were prepared through the immunoSEQ multiplex PCR assay. The multiplex PCR relied on a mix of 60 forward primers for TCR Vbeta segments and 13 reverse primers for TCR Jbeta segments. Held by TCRdb, this immuneACCESS table contains in-frame sequences only and omits some clones. Under half of the omission traces to an unresolved V gene where checked; the cause of the rest is unknown. Present in this sample are roughly 100,000 clones, 65% to 80% of which were seen just once. Clones ranked in the top ten supply more than 2.5% of the sample. Sequenced input: PBMCs. These receptors all come from a male donor in good health and CMV-seropositive.

The J gene is TRBJ2-7, the V gene TRBV5-5; D gene ambiguous. Germline CDR1 reads SGHKS; CDR2 reads YYEKEE (reference sequence). Trimming took 0 bases from V and 4 from J, leaving 11 bases between them. The CDR3 sequence is 14 residues long. The CDR3 spells CASSLGSTVYEQYF. The CDR3 nucleotides read TGTGCCAGCAGCTTGGGGAGCACGGTTTACGAGCAGTACTTC.

This rearrangement joins TRBV5-4 to TRBJ1-4, with TRBD1 matching over 7 bases. The V segment lost 4 bases and the J segment 8 bases; nucleotides outside the gene matches: 11. Germline V gene lookup returns CDR1 SGHNT and CDR2 YYREEE (reference sequence). CDR3 length: 15 amino acids. CDR3 in amino acids: CASSIRTGVGEKLFF. The CDR3 nucleotides are TGTGCCAGCAGCATAAGGACAGGAGTAGGGGAAAAACTGTTTTTT.

This clone was seen only a few times. This chain joins TRBV5-1 and TRBJ2-3, with D maybe TRBD2 (6 bases). Per germline, CDR1 SGHRS and CDR2 YFSETQ. The CDR3 runs 14 residues. V gave up 7 bases and J gave up 1 base, with 13 bases separating them. CDR3 sequence: CASRPTGGTDTQYF. CDR3 bases: TGCGCCAGCCGCCCTACGGGGGGCACAGATACGCAGTATTTT.

This clone was seen a single time. The V gene is TRBV18, the J gene TRBJ2-5; possibly TRBD1 for D (5 bases). Trimming removed 7 bases at V and 1 base at J, with 10 bases between. The germline V gene has CDR1 KGHSH and CDR2 LQKENI. The CDR3 is 13 amino acids. CDR3 DNA: TGTGCCAGCTTCAGGGCCCCCCAAGAGACCCAGTACTTC. Its translation: CASFRAPQETQYF.

In the case of this clone: Other DNA sequences from this sample encode an identical CDR3 as well. V is TRBV2 and J is TRBJ1-5, with D perhaps TRBD1 (5 bases). Trimming cost V 1 base and J 4 bases, with 11 bases left between them. The CDR3 covers 15 residues. Per the germline V gene, CDR1 is SNHLY and CDR2 is FYNNEI. CDR3: CASSEGGVGNQPQHF. Written as DNA, the CDR3 is TGTGCCAGCAGTGAAGGGGGGGTAGGGAATCAGCCCCAGCATTTT.

The gene calls are TRBV4-3 and TRBJ2-3; perhaps TRBD2 as D (6 bases). The CDR3 spans 15 residues. V was cut by 3 bases and J by 1 base, with 11 bases left in between. Germline CDR1 and CDR2: LGHNA and YSLEER. CDR3 region: CASSQRLGGTDTQYF. In DNA, the CDR3 is TGCGCCAGCAGCCAGCGACTAGGGGGCACAGATACGCAGTATTTT.

The table lists this clone with a few counts. V and J are TRBV7-2 and TRBJ2-7; 7 nucleotides line up with TRBD1. The CDR3 has 14 residues. The germline V gene encodes CDR1 SGHTA and CDR2 FQGNSA. Unmatched junction bases numbered 10, after V lost 5 bases and J lost 6 bases. The CDR3 DNA sequence: TGTGCCAGCAGCCCGTCGACAGGGACCTCCGAGCAGTACTTC. Amino acid sequence: CASSPSTGTSEQYF.

The chain has TRBV6-1 and TRBJ2-7; 8 bases map to TRBD1. Germline V gene data show CDR1 as MNHNS and CDR2 as SASEGT. The CDR3 consists of 15 residues. V trimming: 6 bases; J trimming: 3 bases; junction bases outside the gene matches: 10. In DNA form, the CDR3 reads TGTGCCAGCAGAATCCGACAGGGGATAAGCTACGAGCAGTACTTC. This sequence encodes CASRIRQGISYEQYF.

V gene TRBV9 combines with J gene TRBJ1-1, with D possibly TRBD1 on 6 matching bases. The V end was cut by 6 bases, the J end by 0 bases, with 15 bases between. CDR3 length: 15 amino acids. CDR1 and CDR2 from the germline V gene are SGDLS and YYNGEE. CDR3 in amino acids: CASTPTEGVNTEAFF. The CDR3 nucleotides are TGTGCCAGCACCCCGACCGAGGGGGTGAACACTGAAGCTTTCTTT.

The count of this clone is one. The chain carries TRBV2 and TRBJ2-5; 7 nucleotides agree with TRBD2. V lost 6 bases to trimming and J lost 5 bases; unmatched junction nucleotides: 3. The germline gives CDR1 SNHLY, CDR2 FYNNEI. The CDR3 contains 12 residues. DNA for the CDR3: TGTGCCAGCAGCGGGGGGAGGGAGACCCAGTACTTC. Translation: CASSGGRETQYF.

This clone was observed once. The chain combines TRBV4-3 with TRBJ2-3; TRBD2 matches 10 bases. Germline-derived CDR1 and CDR2 are LGHNA and YSLEER. J gave up 5 bases and V 0 bases, and 8 bases lay outside the gene matches. The CDR3 extends over 17 amino acids. The CDR3 region is CASSQDPSGGVVDTQYF. In DNA form, the CDR3 reads TGCGCCAGCAGCCAAGATCCCAGCGGGGGGGTGGTAGATACGCAGTATTTT.

V usage is TRBV28 and J usage is TRBJ2-3; a possible D gene is TRBD2 (5 bases). V was clipped by 8 bases and J by 3 bases, with 9 bases between them. The CDR3 is made up of 12 amino acids. Per germline, CDR1 MDHEN and CDR2 SYDVKM. CDR3 nucleotides: TGTGCCAGCCTAGCCCTGACAGATACGCAGTATTTT. Residues: CASLALTDTQYF.

The chain links TRBV4-2 to TRBJ1-2, with D possibly being TRBD1 (6 bases). This CDR3 comprises 16 residues. Germline lookup yields CDR1 LGHNA and CDR2 YNFKEQ. V gave up 4 bases and J gave up 0 bases, with 15 bases separating them. CDR3 sequence: CASSPTGTSANYGYTF. The CDR3 nucleotides are TGTGCCAGCAGCCCAACAGGGACATCCGCTAACTATGGCTACACCTTC.

CDR3 coding DNA: TGCGCCAGCAGCCAAGAGTCGGCGGGACAGGGGGCAGGCAATGAGCAGTTCTTC. Amino acids: CASSQESAGQGAGNEQFF. The gene calls are TRBV4-3 and TRBJ2-1; 12 bases agree with TRBD1. Per germline, CDR1 LGHNA and CDR2 YSLEER. V was pared by 0 bases and J by 6 bases, with 9 bases of the junction left unmatched. The CDR3 has 18 amino acids.

The chain combines TRBV29-1 with TRBJ1-1; 7 nucleotides align to TRBD1. Unmatched junction bases numbered 3, after V lost 7 bases and J lost 7 bases. The CDR3 consists of 10 residues. Germline V lookup: CDR1 SQVTM, CDR2 ANQGSEA. CDR3 coding DNA: TGCAGCGCCGGGGACAGTGAAGCTTTCTTT. Protein product: CSAGDSEAFF.

V usage is TRBV19 and J usage is TRBJ2-1; TRBD1 matches at 7 bases. Germline loops: CDR1 LNHDA, CDR2 SQIVND (reference sequence). V lost 5 bases, J lost 6 bases, and 7 bases stayed unmatched. This CDR3 has 14 residues. The DNA for the CDR3 is TGTGCCAGTAGTGTCCGGGACAGCAGCAATGAGCAGTTCTTC. It encodes CASSVRDSSNEQFF.

This clone is classed as medium-sized. This rearrangement joins TRBV5-6 to TRBJ2-1; D is undetermined. Trimming stripped 0 bases from V and 2 bases from J, with 6 bases between. Germline V lookup: CDR1 SGHDT, CDR2 YYEEEE. The CDR3 totals 14 residues. CDR3 sequence (DNA): TGTGCCAGCAGCTTGGACTTCGCCTACAATGAGCAGTTCTTC. Protein sequence: CASSLDFAYNEQFF.

The genes are TRBV7-3 and TRBJ2-2; 9 bases are shared with TRBD2. The CDR3 contains 15 residues. Germline V CDR1 and CDR2: SGHTA, FQGTGA. V gave up 10 bases and J gave up 4 bases; unmatched junction bases: 10. CDR3 region: CAKPDAGGSTGELFF. The CDR3 DNA follows: TGTGCCAAACCAGATGCGGGAGGGAGCACCGGGGAGCTGTTTTTT.